This entry lists 17 T cell receptor beta chains sequenced from one sample in a study of spatial heterogeneity in lung cancer. Time point denoted: blood at routine non-recurrence follow-up after resection. Unsorted whole RNA of tumor, nontumor lung or frozen PBMC was sequenced. From the 5' RACE reads, TCRdb called clonotypes with MiXCR, one entry per CDR3 protein. Found here are roughly 26,000 distinct CDR3 sequences, 6% of them singletons; the top ten hold 20% to 25%. The input for sequencing was PBMCs, taken at follow-up. The receptor source for this set is a male donor with early-stage non-small cell lung cancer.

The chain carries TRBV30 and TRBJ2-3; 9 nucleotides agree with TRBD1. CDR3 length: 15 amino acids. The germline V gene has CDR1 GTSNPN and CDR2 SVGIG (reference sequence). After removal of 5 bases from V and 3 bases from J, the junction contained 9 bases not matched to a gene. The CDR3 DNA sequence: TGTGCCTGGGACCGCAAGACAGGGGGAACAGATACGCAGTATTTT. It translates to CAWDRKTGGTDTQYF.

This clonotype was seen a handful of times. The chain couples TRBV20-1 to TRBJ2-1, with D perhaps given as TRBD1 or TRBD2 (5 bases each). Looked up from germline, CDR1 is DFQATT and CDR2 is SNEGSKA (reference sequence). Trimming removed 1 base at V and 3 bases at J, with 16 bases between. The length of the CDR3 is 16 residues. CDR3 DNA sequence: TGCAGTGCTAGAGTGCCAGGGACGGTCGACTACAATGAGCAGTTCTTC. It translates to CSARVPGTVDYNEQFF.

This clonotype was seen at least ten times. The chain employs TRBV7-3 and TRBJ2-3, with unresolved D. V was shortened by 4 bases and J by 0 bases, with 11 bases between the two germline ends. The CDR3 length is 15 residues. Germline lookup yields CDR1 SGHTA and CDR2 FQGTGA. CDR3 sequence: CASSSGRHSTDTQYF. CDR3 DNA sequence: TGTGCCAGCAGCTCCGGTCGCCATAGCACAGATACGCAGTATTTT. The variable domain in full, with the rest retrieved from reference TRBV7-3 and TRBJ2-3, is GAGVSQTPSNKVTEKGKYVELRCDPISGHTALYWYRQSLGQGPEFLIYFQGTGAADDSGLPNDRFFAVRPEGSVSTLKIQRTERGDSAVYLCASSSGRHSTDTQYFGPGTRLTVL.

In its sample, this clonotype was seen many times. The V and J genes are TRBV5-1 and TRBJ2-5; no definite D call. Germline CDR1 is SGHRS and CDR2 is YFSETQ. CDR3 length: 13 residues. V was cut by 2 bases and J by 7 bases, with 12 bases left in between. The CDR3 coding sequence is TGCGCCAGCAGCTTTAGTAGCACCCGGACCCAGTACTTC. Protein: CASSFSSTRTQYF.

This chain uses TRBV14 with TRBJ2-7; D not resolved. Germline values: CDR1 SGHDN, CDR2 FVKESK. Trimming removed 0 bases from V and 3 bases from J, with 9 bases in between. The CDR3 runs to 14 residues. For the CDR3, the DNA is TGTGCCAGCAGCCAAGATTGGGCGCGCTACGAGCAGTACTTC. Protein product: CASSQDWARYEQYF. The full variable domain, in which reference TRBV14 and TRBJ2-7 provide the parts outside the CDR3, is EAGVTQFPSHSVIEKGQTVTLRCDPISGHDNLYWYRRVMGKEIKFLLHFVKESKQDESGMPNNRFLAERTGGTYSTLKVQPAELEDSGVYFCASSQDWARYEQYFGPGTRLTVT.

In its sample, this clonotype was seen many times. V gene TRBV6-2 or TRBV6-3 combines with J gene TRBJ2-7; 9 bases match TRBD1. CDR3 length equals 14 residues. V lost 8 bases, J lost 3 bases, and 8 bases stayed unmatched. Germline V CDR1 and CDR2: MNHEY, SVGEGT. The CDR3 region is CASRITGGVYEQYF. The DNA for the CDR3 is TGTGCCAGCCGCATTACAGGGGGCGTCTACGAGCAGTACTTC.

The sample holds many counts of this clonotype. This chain links TRBV12-3 or TRBV12-4 with TRBJ2-1; 7 nucleotides line up with TRBD2. CDR3 size: 16 residues. Trimming removed 3 bases from V and 6 bases from J; junction bases left unmatched: 11. The CDR3 DNA follows: TGTGCCAGCAGTTTTCGCCGGCGGGAGTCTATCAATGAGCAGTTCTTC. Residues: CASSFRRRESINEQFF.

The rearrangement uses TRBV2 and TRBJ2-1; no definite D call. This CDR3 spans 12 amino acids. Trimming stripped 6 bases from V and 10 bases from J, with 13 bases between. Looked up from germline, CDR1 is SNHLY and CDR2 is FYNNEI. The CDR3 protein is CASRGVVGEQFF. In DNA form, the CDR3 reads TGTGCCAGCAGGGGCGTAGTGGGCGAGCAGTTCTTC.

By proportion, this clonotype is medium-sized. The V gene is TRBV29-1, the J gene TRBJ2-5; D is possibly TRBD2 (5 bases). This CDR3 has 12 amino acids. Trimming took 0 bases from V and 5 from J, leaving 7 bases between them. The germline V gene encodes CDR1 SQVTM and CDR2 ANQGSEA. For the CDR3, the DNA is TGCAGCGTTGAAGATAGAGGGGAGACCCAGTACTTC. Translation: CSVEDRGETQYF.

This clonotype occurred many times. V and J are TRBV4-1 and TRBJ2-5, with TRBD2 matching 8 bases. This CDR3 comprises 15 residues. V lost 4 bases to trimming and J lost 3 bases; unmatched junction nucleotides: 7. Per germline, CDR1 MGHRA and CDR2 YSYEKL. CDR3 DNA: TGCGCCAGCAGCCGACCGACTAGCGACAAAGAGACCCAGTACTTC. This gives the protein CASSRPTSDKETQYF.

The sample holds many counts of this clonotype. The CDR3 DNA reads TGTGCCAGCAGCTTAATGGCGGGTTACTACGAGCAGTACTTC. It is translated as CASSLMAGYYEQYF. The chain recombines TRBV7-3 with TRBJ2-7; D perhaps matches TRBD2 (5 bases). This CDR3 region has 14 residues. Germline-derived CDR1 and CDR2 are SGHTA and FQGTGA. The ends were cut back, 1 base at V and 3 bases at J, with 10 bases in the middle.

This clonotype was seen repeatedly, ten times or more. The chain recombines TRBV21-1 with TRBJ2-5. TRBV21-1 corresponds to a pseudogene. The CDR3 has 12 residues. The CDR3 nucleotides are TGTGCCAGCAGCAAAGGGCAAGAGACCCAGTACTTC. Translated, it gives CASSKGQETQYF.

This clonotype was seen repeatedly, ten times or more. The CDR3 bases are TGTGCCAGCAGTATCAAGGACTATGGCTACACCTTC. Translating it yields CASSIKDYGYTF. The chain joins TRBV28 to TRBJ1-2; no reliable D call. The germline CDR1 and CDR2 sequences are MDHEN and SYDVKM. V lost 5 bases and J 3 bases, leaving 7 bases between the germline ends. This CDR3 is 12 amino acids long.

The gene calls are TRBV12-3 or TRBV12-4 and TRBJ2-2, with 9 positions matching TRBD1. The CDR3 has 14 amino acids. V lost 5 bases to trimming and J lost 5 bases; unmatched junction nucleotides: 3. The CDR3 nucleotides read TGTGCCAGCAGTGGGACAGGGCAGACCGGGGAGCTGTTTTTT. Translating gives CASSGTGQTGELFF.

This clonotype was recorded a few times. The chain carries TRBV7-2 and TRBJ2-3, with a weak D call TRBD1 (6 bases). V lost 8 bases and J 1 base, leaving 19 bases between the germline ends. From germline, CDR1 is SGHTA and CDR2 FQGNSA. The CDR3 runs to 16 residues. CDR3 sequence reads: CASASQGSLGTDTQYF. The CDR3 region has the DNA TGTGCCAGCGCCTCGCAGGGGTCGTTAGGCACAGATACGCAGTATTTT.

V is TRBV7-2 and J is TRBJ2-1, with 9 positions matching TRBD2. The CDR3 has 15 residues. Per the germline V gene, CDR1 is SGHTA and CDR2 is FQGNSA. Germline trimming cut 8 bases from V and 3 bases from J; bases unmatched to any gene: 8. CDR3 sequence: CASQLRTSVYNEQFF. DNA of the CDR3: TGTGCCAGCCAGCTAAGGACTAGCGTCTACAATGAGCAGTTCTTC.

The table lists this clonotype with many counts. The chain recombines TRBV7-9 with TRBJ1-5; possible D gene TRBD1, 5 bases. Deletions cut 0 bases from V and 4 bases from J, with 10 bases between. This CDR3 has 15 amino acids. Germline V gene sequence: CDR1 SEHNR, CDR2 FQNEAQ (reference sequence). The CDR3 reads CASSLAQGENQPQHF. The CDR3 DNA sequence: TGTGCCAGCAGCTTAGCGCAGGGAGAGAATCAGCCCCAGCATTTT.